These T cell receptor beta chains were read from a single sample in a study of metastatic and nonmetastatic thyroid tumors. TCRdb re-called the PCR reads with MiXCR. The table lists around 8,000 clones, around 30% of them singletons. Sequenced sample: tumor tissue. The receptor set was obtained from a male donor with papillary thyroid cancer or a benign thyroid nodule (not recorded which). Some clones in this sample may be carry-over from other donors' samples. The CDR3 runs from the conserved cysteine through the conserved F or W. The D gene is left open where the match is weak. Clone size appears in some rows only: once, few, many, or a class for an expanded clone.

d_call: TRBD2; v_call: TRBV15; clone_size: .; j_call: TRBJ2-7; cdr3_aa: CATSMSGTYEQYF; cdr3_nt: TGTGCCACCAGTATGAGCGGGACCTACGAGCAGTACTTC
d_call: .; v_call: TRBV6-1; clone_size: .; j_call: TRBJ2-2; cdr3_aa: CASILKGGGGELFF; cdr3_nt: TGTGCCAGCATTCTAAAGGGGGGGGGCGGGGAGCTGTTTTTT
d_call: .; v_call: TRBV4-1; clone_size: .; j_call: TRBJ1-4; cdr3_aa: CASSQGWVPQNDEKLFF; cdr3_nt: TGCGCCAGCAGCCAAGGATGGGTGCCCCAGAACGATGAAAAACTGTTTTTT
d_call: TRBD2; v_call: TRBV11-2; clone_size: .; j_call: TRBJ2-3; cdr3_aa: CASSLESAGVSDTQYF; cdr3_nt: TGTGCCAGCAGCTTAGAAAGTGCGGGAGTGAGCGATACGCAGTATTTT
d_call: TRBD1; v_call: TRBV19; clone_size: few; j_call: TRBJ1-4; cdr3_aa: CASRPSRGMNEKLFF; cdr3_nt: TGTGCCAGTCGCCCGAGCAGGGGGATGAATGAAAAACTGTTTTTT
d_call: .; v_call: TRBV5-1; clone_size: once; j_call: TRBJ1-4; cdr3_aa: CASSSQSNEKLFF; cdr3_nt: TGCGCCAGCAGCTCGCAGAGTAATGAAAAACTGTTTTTT
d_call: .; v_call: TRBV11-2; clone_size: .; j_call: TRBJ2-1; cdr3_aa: CASSLGTVGSHSYNEQFF; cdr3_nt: TGTGCCAGCAGCTTAGGCACAGTCGGGAGCCACTCCTACAATGAGCAGTTCTTC
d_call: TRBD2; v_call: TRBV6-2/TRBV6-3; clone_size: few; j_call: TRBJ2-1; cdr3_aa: CASSPTGGGHEQFF; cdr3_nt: TGTGCCAGCAGCCCCACGGGGGGGGGGCATGAGCAGTTCTTC
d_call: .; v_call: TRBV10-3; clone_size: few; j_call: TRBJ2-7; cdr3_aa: CAISESGGGYEQYF; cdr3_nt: TGTGCCATCAGTGAGTCGGGAGGGGGCTACGAGCAGTACTTC
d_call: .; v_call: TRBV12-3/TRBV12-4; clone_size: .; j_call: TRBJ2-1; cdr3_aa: CASSRPGLYNEQFF; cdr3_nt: TGTGCCAGCAGTAGGCCCGGGCTATACAATGAGCAGTTCTTC
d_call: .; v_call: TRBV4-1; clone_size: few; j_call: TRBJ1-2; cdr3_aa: CASSQDSNYGYTF; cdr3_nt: TGCGCCAGCAGCCAAGACAGTAACTATGGCTACACCTTC
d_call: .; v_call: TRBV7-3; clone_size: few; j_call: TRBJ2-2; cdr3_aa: CASSSNTGELFF; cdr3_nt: TGTGCCAGCAGCTCAAACACCGGGGAGCTGTTTTTT
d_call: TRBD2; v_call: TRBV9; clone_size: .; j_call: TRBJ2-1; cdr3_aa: CASSVYWGGKDGTYNEQFF; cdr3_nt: TGTGCCAGCAGCGTTTACTGGGGAGGGAAGGACGGGACCTACAATGAGCAGTTCTTC
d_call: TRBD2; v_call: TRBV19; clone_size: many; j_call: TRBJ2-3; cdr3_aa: CASSIKLAGGPSTQYF; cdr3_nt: TGTGCCAGTAGTATTAAGCTAGCGGGAGGGCCATCTACGCAGTATTTT
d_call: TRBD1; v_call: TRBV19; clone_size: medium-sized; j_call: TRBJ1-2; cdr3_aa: CASRESRDRGNYGYTF; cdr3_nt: TGTGCCAGTAGGGAGTCCCGGGACAGAGGTAACTATGGCTACACCTTC
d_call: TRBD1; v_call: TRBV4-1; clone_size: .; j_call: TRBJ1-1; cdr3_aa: CASSHGTDMNTEAFF; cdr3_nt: TGTGCCAGCAGCCACGGGACAGATATGAACACTGAAGCTTTCTTT
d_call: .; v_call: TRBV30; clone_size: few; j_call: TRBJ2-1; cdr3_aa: CAWGGSIGEQFF; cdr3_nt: TGTGCCTGGGGGGGGTCTATAGGGGAGCAGTTCTTC
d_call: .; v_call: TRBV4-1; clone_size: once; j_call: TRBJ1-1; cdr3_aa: CASSPRGTGMSEAFF; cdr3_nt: TGCGCCAGCAGCCCGCGGGGGACGGGGATGTCTGAAGCTTTCTTT
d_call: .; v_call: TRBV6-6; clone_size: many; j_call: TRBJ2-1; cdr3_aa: CASSYSRTWDNEQFF; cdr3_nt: TGTGCCAGCAGTTACTCACGAACATGGGACAATGAGCAGTTCTTC
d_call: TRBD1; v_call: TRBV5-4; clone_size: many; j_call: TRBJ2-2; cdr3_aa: CASSLDGQGVTGELFF; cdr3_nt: TGTGCCAGCAGCTTGGACGGGCAGGGGGTAACCGGGGAGCTGTTTTTT
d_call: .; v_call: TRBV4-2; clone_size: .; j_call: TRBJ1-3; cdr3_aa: CASSQGPAGRSGNTIYF; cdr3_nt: TGTGCCAGCAGCCAAGGACCGGCGGGGCGGAGTGGAAACACCATATATTTT
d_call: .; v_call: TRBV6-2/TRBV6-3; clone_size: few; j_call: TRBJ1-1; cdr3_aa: CASSYGMGDRGFTEAFF; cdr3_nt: TGTGCCAGCAGTTACGGGATGGGGGATAGGGGCTTCACTGAAGCTTTCTTT
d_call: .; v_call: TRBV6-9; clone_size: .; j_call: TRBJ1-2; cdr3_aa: CASSSGLYGYTF; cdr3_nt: TGTGCCAGCAGTTCCGGCCTCTATGGCTACACCTTC
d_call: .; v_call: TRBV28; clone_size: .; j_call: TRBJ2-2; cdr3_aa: CASSSEGQGGDTGELFF; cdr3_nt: TGTGCCAGCAGTTCCGAAGGGCAGGGCGGGGACACCGGGGAGCTGTTTTTT
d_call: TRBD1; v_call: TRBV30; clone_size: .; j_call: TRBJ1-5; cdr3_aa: CAWGLGTAVNQPQHF; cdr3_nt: TGTGCCTGGGGATTAGGGACAGCCGTCAATCAGCCCCAGCATTTT
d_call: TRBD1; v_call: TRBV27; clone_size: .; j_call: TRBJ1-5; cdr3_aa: CASSAGAGGNQPQHF; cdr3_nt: TGTGCCAGCAGTGCCGGGGCAGGGGGAAATCAGCCCCAGCATTTT
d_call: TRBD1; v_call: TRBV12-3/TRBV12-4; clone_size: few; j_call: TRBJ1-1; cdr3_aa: CASSFFTGASNTEAFF; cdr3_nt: TGTGCCAGCAGTTTTTTCACAGGGGCCTCGAACACTGAAGCTTTCTTT
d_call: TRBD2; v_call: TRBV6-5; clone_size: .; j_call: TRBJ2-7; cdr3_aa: CASSYSLGTSVQEGEQYF; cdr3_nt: TGTGCCAGCAGTTACTCGTTGGGGACTAGCGTACAAGAAGGAGAGCAGTACTTC
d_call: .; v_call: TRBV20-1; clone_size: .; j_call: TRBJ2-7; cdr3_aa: CSARPHAAGQTYEQYF; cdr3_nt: TGCAGTGCCAGGCCGCATGCCGCAGGACAGACCTACGAGCAGTACTTC
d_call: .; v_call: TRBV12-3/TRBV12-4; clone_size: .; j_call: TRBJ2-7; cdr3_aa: CASSLGTGLRAVLRDF; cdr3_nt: .
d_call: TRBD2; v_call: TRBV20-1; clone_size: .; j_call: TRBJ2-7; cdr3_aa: CSARGRMEYEQYF; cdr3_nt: TGCAGTGCTCGCGGGAGGATGGAATACGAGCAGTACTTC
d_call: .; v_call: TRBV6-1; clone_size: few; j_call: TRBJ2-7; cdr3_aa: CASSEETVPGEQYF; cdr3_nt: TGTGCCAGCAGTGAAGAGACCGTACCAGGCGAGCAGTACTTC
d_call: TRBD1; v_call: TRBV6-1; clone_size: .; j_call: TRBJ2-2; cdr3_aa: CASSGQGNTGELFF; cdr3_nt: TGTGCCAGCAGTGGACAGGGTAACACCGGGGAGCTGTTTTTT
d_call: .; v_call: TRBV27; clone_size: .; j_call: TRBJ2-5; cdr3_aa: CASTPTQYF; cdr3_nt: TGTGCCAGCACACCGACCCAGTACTTC
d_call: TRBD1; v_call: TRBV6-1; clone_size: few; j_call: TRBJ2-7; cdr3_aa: CASSKGQVSYFVDEQYF; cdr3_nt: TGTGCCAGCAGTAAAGGACAGGTTAGCTATTTCGTCGACGAGCAGTACTTC
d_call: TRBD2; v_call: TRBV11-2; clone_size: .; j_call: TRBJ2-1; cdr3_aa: CASSLGGGNEQFF; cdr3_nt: TGTGCCAGCAGCTTAGGGGGGGGCAATGAGCAGTTCTTC
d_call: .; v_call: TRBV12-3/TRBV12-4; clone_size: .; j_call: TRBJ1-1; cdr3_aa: CASSRTGLGTAFF; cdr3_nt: TGTGCCAGCAGTCGCACGGGACTCGGGACAGCTTTCTTT
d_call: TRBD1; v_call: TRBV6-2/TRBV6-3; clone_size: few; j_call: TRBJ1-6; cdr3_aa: CASTRDRTNSPLHF; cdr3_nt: TGTGCCAGCACCCGGGACAGAACTAATTCACCCCTCCACTTT
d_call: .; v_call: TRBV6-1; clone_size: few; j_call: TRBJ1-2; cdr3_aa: CASSGPSDIYGYTF; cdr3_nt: TGTGCCAGCAGTGGGCCCAGCGATATCTATGGCTACACCTTC
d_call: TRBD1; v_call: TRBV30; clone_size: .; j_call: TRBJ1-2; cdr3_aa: CAWSDGTVYGYTF; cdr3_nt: TGTGCCTGGAGTGATGGGACAGTCTATGGCTACACCTTC
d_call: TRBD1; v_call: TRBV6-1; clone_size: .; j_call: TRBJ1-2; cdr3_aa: CASSVWTGGGKGYTF; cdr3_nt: TGTGCCAGCAGTGTTTGGACAGGGGGCGGGAAAGGCTACACCTTC
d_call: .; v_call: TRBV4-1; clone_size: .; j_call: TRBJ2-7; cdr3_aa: CASGDGTHEQYF; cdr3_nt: TGCGCCAGCGGCGATGGGACCCACGAGCAGTACTTC
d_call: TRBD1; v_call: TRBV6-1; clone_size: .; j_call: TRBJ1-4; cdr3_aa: CASSDRTNEKLFF; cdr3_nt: TGTGCCAGCTCGGACAGGACTAATGAAAAACTGTTTTTT
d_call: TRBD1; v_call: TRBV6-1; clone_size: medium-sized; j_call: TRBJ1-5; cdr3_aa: CASNGQGSGNQPQHF; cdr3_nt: TGTGCCAGCAACGGACAGGGAAGTGGAAATCAGCCCCAGCATTTT
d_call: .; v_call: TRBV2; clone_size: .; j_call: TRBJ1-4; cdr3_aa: CASSGSGQDATNEKLFF; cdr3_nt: TGTGCCAGCAGTGGGAGTGGACAAGATGCAACTAATGAAAAACTGTTTTTT
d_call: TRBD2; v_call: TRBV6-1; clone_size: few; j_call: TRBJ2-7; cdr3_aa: CASRMIAGVYEQYF; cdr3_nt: TGTGCCAGCAGAATGATCGCGGGAGTCTACGAGCAGTACTTC
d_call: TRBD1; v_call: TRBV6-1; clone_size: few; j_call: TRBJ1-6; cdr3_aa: CASSEAAGGSPLHF; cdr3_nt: TGTGCCAGCAGTGAAGCAGCAGGGGGATCACCCCTCCACTTT
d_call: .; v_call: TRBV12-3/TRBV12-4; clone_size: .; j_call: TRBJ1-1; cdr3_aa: CASSRTVNTEAFF; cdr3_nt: TGTGCCAGCAGCCGGACGGTGAACACTGAAGCTTTCTTT
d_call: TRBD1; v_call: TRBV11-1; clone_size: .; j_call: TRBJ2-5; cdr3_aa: CASSLVSSARAWTGDQYF; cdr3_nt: TGTGCCAGCAGCTTAGTAAGCTCGGCTCGGGCCTGGACAGGGGACCAGTACTTC
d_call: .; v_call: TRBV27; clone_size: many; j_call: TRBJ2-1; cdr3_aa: CASSLGAGAEREQFF; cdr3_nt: TGTGCCAGCAGTCTCGGGGCGGGGGCGGAACGTGAGCAGTTCTTC
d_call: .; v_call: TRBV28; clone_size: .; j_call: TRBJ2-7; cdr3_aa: CASSSTRYEQYF; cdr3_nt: TGTGCCAGCAGTTCGACGAGGTACGAGCAGTACTTC
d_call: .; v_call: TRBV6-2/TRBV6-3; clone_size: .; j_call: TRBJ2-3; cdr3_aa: CASSYASDSTDTQYF; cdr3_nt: TGTGCCAGCAGTTACGCTAGCGATAGCACAGATACGCAGTATTTT
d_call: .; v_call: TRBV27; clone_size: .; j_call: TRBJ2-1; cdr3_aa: CASSREGVGFNEQFF; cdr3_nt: TGTGCCAGCAGTAGAGAGGGGGTGGGATTCAATGAGCAGTTCTTC
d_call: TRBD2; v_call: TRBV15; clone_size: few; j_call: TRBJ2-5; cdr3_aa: CATSREASGYQETQYF; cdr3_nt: TGTGCCACCAGCAGAGAGGCTAGCGGGTACCAAGAGACCCAGTACTTC
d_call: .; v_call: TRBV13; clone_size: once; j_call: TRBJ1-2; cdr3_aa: CASSLVATEYGYTF; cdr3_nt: TGTGCCAGCAGCTTAGTCGCGACAGAGTATGGCTACACCTTC
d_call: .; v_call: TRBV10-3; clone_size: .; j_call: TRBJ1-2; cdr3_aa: CAISEAAGEGYGYTF; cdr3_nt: TGTGCCATCAGTGAAGCGGCAGGGGAGGGCTATGGATACACCTTC
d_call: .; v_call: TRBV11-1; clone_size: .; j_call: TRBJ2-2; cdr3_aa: CASSFTSGTGELFF; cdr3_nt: TGTGCCAGCAGCTTTACTAGTGGCACCGGGGAGCTGTTTTTT
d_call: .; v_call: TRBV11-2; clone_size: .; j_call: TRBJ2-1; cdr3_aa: CASSLGSGNEQFF; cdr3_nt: TGTGCCAGCAGCTTAGGCAGCGGGAATGAGCAGTTCTTC